This entry lists 26 T cell receptor beta chains sequenced from one sample in a study of OX40 agonist ivuxolimab in advanced cancers. Libraries were constructed by the immunoSEQ multiplex PCR assay. The clones in this table, taken by TCRdb from immuneACCESS, are in-frame only. Not every clone is retained; where verified, under half of the shortfall comes from an unresolved V gene, and the cause of the rest is unknown. The sample table shows 55,000 to 85,000 clones, and 87% are seen once. In total, the top ten clones hold approximately 1.3% of the sample. Sample: CD4+ or CD8+ T cells sorted from blood, taken in a trial of the OX40 agonist ivuxolimab. These receptors came from an adult with an advanced solid tumor such as melanoma, head and neck, liver or kidney cancer.

V usage is TRBV5-1 and J usage is TRBJ1-1; TRBD1 agrees at 7 bases. The CDR3 has 17 amino acids. The V gene end was trimmed by 4 bases and the J gene end by 3 bases; junction bases not matched to a gene: 15. Per the germline V gene, CDR1 is SGHRS and CDR2 is YFSETQ. CDR3 residues: CASSRTITGAGDTEAFF. The CDR3, as DNA: TGCGCCAGCAGCCGAACGATCACAGGGGCGGGGGACACTGAAGCTTTCTTT. The whole variable domain, filled in from reference TRBV5-1 and TRBJ1-1, reads KAGVTQTPRYLIKTRGQQVTLSCSPISGHRSVSWYQQTPGQGLQFLFEYFSETQRNKGNFPGRFSGRQFSNSRSEMNVSTLELGDSALYLCASSRTITGAGDTEAFFGQGTRLTVV.

In this sample, this clone turned up once. The chain employs TRBV29-1 and TRBJ1-4; 8 nucleotides agree with TRBD1. Germline-derived CDR1 and CDR2 are SQVTM and ANQGSEA. V lost 5 bases to trimming and J lost 5 bases; unmatched junction nucleotides: 4. CDR3 length equals 13 residues. CDR3 amino acids: CSVRQGWNEKLFF. The CDR3 nucleotides read TGCAGCGTTCGACAGGGGTGGAATGAAAAACTGTTTTTT. Full variable domain (remainder filled in from reference TRBV29-1 and TRBJ1-4): SAVISQKPSRDICQRGTSLTIQCQVDSQVTMMFWYRQQPGQSLTLIATANQGSEATYESGFVIDKFPISRPNLTFSTLTVSNMSPEDSSIYLCSVRQGWNEKLFFGSGTQLSVL.

V is TRBV7-8 and J is TRBJ1-3, with a possible D match to TRBD1 (5 bases). Trimming shortened V by 1 base and J by 3 bases, and 10 bases separated the two germline ends. The V gene's germline CDR1 is SGHVS and CDR2 FQNEAQ. The CDR3 is made up of 15 amino acids. The CDR3 here is CASSLGARGGNTIYF. CDR3 nucleotide sequence: TGTGCCAGCAGCTTAGGGGCGAGGGGTGGAAACACCATATATTTT.

This clone was counted a few times. This CDR3 is CASSARAVDHEQYF. The DNA for the CDR3 is TGCGCCAGCAGCGCAAGGGCGGTTGACCACGAGCAGTACTTC. The chain links TRBV10-1 to TRBJ2-7; D remains unclear. In germline, CDR1 is WNHNN, CDR2 SYGVQD (reference sequence). Trimming removed 6 bases at V and 5 bases at J, with 17 bases between. This CDR3 has 14 residues.

The sample holds one count of this clone. The chain is built from TRBV14 and TRBJ2-5, with 9 bases aligning to TRBD2. Germline V gene sequence: CDR1 SGHDN, CDR2 FVKESK. The CDR3 totals 16 residues. The trim removed 4 bases at V and 5 bases at J, leaving 11 bases unmatched. The CDR3: CASSPYSGRVSETQYF. Written as DNA, the CDR3 is TGTGCCAGCAGCCCCTATAGCGGGAGAGTAAGTGAGACCCAGTACTTC.

V gene TRBV15 combines with J gene TRBJ1-6; 9 bases fit TRBD1. The junction had 6 bases not matched to a gene; V was cut back by 6 bases and J by 6 bases. The CDR3 extends over 15 amino acids. CDR1 and CDR2 (germline): LNHNV, YYDKDF (reference sequence). The CDR3 DNA reads as TGTGCCACCAGGAAACCGGACAGGGGTAATTCACCCCTCCACTTT. This translates into CATRKPDRGNSPLHF.

The rearrangement links TRBV9 to TRBJ2-1; D not resolved. This CDR3 spans 14 amino acids. The V end lost 0 bases, the J end lost 4 bases, and 8 bases lay between the germline ends. From germline, CDR1 is SGDLS and CDR2 YYNGEE. CDR3 sequence reads: CASSVVGVYNEQFF. The CDR3, as DNA: TGTGCCAGCAGCGTAGTTGGGGTTTACAATGAGCAGTTCTTC.

This clone was seen a single time. The chain employs TRBV11-2 and TRBJ1-4; a possible D gene is TRBD1 (6 bases). Germline CDR1 and CDR2: SGHAT and FQNNGV. This CDR3 contains 15 residues. The ends were cut back, 5 bases at V and 8 bases at J, with 18 bases in the middle. The CDR3 nucleotides are TGTGCCAGCAGCCTCAGACAGGTGCCTAGGGAAAAACTGTTTTTT. It is translated as CASSLRQVPREKLFF.

As DNA, the CDR3 is TGCAGCGTGACGACAGGCAAGAAGACCCAGTACTTC. It translates to CSVTTGKKTQYF. The rearrangement links TRBV29-1 to TRBJ2-5, with D possibly matching TRBD1 (6 bases). The CDR3 consists of 12 residues. Trimming shortened V by 6 bases and J by 6 bases, and 14 bases separated the two germline ends. CDR1 and CDR2 from the germline V gene are SQVTM and ANQGSEA.

This chain connects TRBV7-2 to TRBJ2-5; weak D call: TRBD2 (6 bases). The CDR3 has 14 amino acids. Per the germline V gene, CDR1 is SGHTA and CDR2 is FQGNSA. Trimming removed 5 bases from V and 5 bases from J, with 15 bases in between. CDR3 region: CASSALGAGETQYF. The CDR3 DNA sequence: TGTGCCAGCAGCGCTCTCGGGGCGGGGGAGACCCAGTACTTC.

This chain joins TRBV19 and TRBJ1-2; 7 nucleotides agree with TRBD1. J gave up 4 bases and V 1 base, and 6 bases lay outside the gene matches. The length of the CDR3 is 15 residues. Germline V gene data show CDR1 as LNHDA and CDR2 as SQIVND (reference sequence). The CDR3 nucleotides are TGTGCCAGTAGTATAGTACGACAGGGCGGCTATGGCTACACCTTC. Its protein is CASSIVRQGGYGYTF.

This sequence joins TRBV7-9 and TRBJ2-5; D is possibly TRBD1 (6 bases). The germline CDR1 and CDR2 sequences are SEHNR and FQNEAQ (reference sequence). V was cut by 3 bases and J by 5 bases, with 7 bases left in between. The CDR3 spans 12 residues. In nucleotides, the CDR3 is TGTGCCAGCAGCTTGGGGGCGGAGACCCAGTACTTC. Translated: CASSLGAETQYF. The entire variable domain, with the rest obtained from reference TRBV7-9 and TRBJ2-5, is as follows: DTGVSQNPRHKITKRGQNVTFRCDPISEHNRLYWYRQTLGQGPEFLTYFQNEAQLEKSRLLSDRFSAERPKGSFSTLEIQRTEQGDSAMYLCASSLGAETQYFGPGTRLLVL.

This clone was seen once. V is TRBV7-6 and J is TRBJ2-3; the D gene is possibly TRBD1 (5 bases). Looked up from germline, CDR1 is SGHVS and CDR2 is FNYEAQ. The CDR3 contains 15 residues. The V end was cut by 1 base, the J end by 2 bases, with 10 bases between. CDR3 coding DNA: TGTGCCAGCAGCTTAGGGCAGGGCTTCACAGATACGCAGTATTTT. This encodes CASSLGQGFTDTQYF.

This chain uses TRBV5-4 with TRBJ2-5; TRBD2 matches at 7 bases. Matching the DNA end better, TRBJ2-7 makes the J call doubtful. Germline V CDR1 and CDR2: SGHNT, YYREEE (reference sequence). The CDR3 is 14 residues long. The DNA of the CDR3 is TGTGCCAGCAGCTTGGGGGGAGGGCTTTACGAGCAGTACTTC. Amino acid sequence: CASSLGGGLYEQYF.

This clone was counted once. The chain is built from TRBV19 and TRBJ1-2; TRBD1 aligns across 7 bases. The CDR3 is 15 amino acids. Trimming removed 5 bases from V and 4 bases from J; junction bases left unmatched: 10. The V gene's germline CDR1 is LNHDA and CDR2 SQIVND (reference sequence). Written as DNA, the CDR3 is TGTGCCAGTAGTGTACAAAAGGGGGCGGTCTATGGCTACACCTTC. Encoded protein: CASSVQKGAVYGYTF. Looking up the rest from reference TRBV19 and TRBJ1-2 gives the full variable domain: DGGITQSPKYLFRKEGQNVTLSCEQNLNHDAMYWYRQDPGQGLRLIYYSQIVNDFQKGDIAEGYSVSREKKESFPLTVTSAQKNPTAFYLCASSVQKGAVYGYTFGSGTRLTVV.

This clone was seen only once. The chain recombines TRBV4-3 with TRBJ2-2; maybe TRBD2 (5 bases). The V end was cut by 4 bases, the J end by 0 bases, with 15 bases between. The CDR3 length is 17 residues. The germline CDR1 and CDR2 sequences are LGHNA and YSLEER. The DNA for the CDR3 is TGCGCCAGCAGCCCCTACGGGTCGACTACGAACACCGGGGAGCTGTTTTTT. As protein: CASSPYGSTTNTGELFF.

The rearrangement joins TRBV10-2 to TRBJ1-5; D not certain. CDR1 is WSHSY and CDR2 is SAAADI in the germline V gene. V was cut by 2 bases and J by 2 bases, with 10 bases left in between. This CDR3 has 15 residues. The CDR3 loop is CASSEGQRGNQPQHF. CDR3 nucleotides: TGCGCCAGCAGTGAGGGGCAAAGGGGCAATCAGCCCCAGCATTTT.

The chain uses TRBV19 and TRBJ1-5; unclear D gene. V gave up 6 bases and J gave up 3 bases, with 12 bases separating them. The CDR3 consists of 14 residues. Germline CDR1 is LNHDA and CDR2 is SQIVND (reference sequence). The CDR3 loop reads CASRGMTNNQPQHF. CDR3 nucleotide sequence: TGTGCCAGTAGGGGAATGACTAACAATCAGCCCCAGCATTTT.

The chain combines TRBV6-5 with TRBJ2-7; 9 positions match TRBD1. Germline V gene sequence: CDR1 MNHEY, CDR2 SVGAGI. Trimming cost V 4 bases and J 4 bases; bases outside gene matches: 5. CDR3 length: 14 amino acids. The CDR3 loop is CASSLGQGRYEQYF. In nucleotides, the CDR3 is TGTGCCAGCAGTTTAGGACAGGGGAGGTACGAGCAGTACTTC.

V gene TRBV9 combines with J gene TRBJ1-1, with D uncertain. The CDR3 has 13 residues. CDR1 is SGDLS and CDR2 is YYNGEE in the germline V gene. Between the trimmed V and J ends, which lost 0 bases and 3 bases, there was a span of 6 bases. The CDR3 here is CASSVGVDTEAFF. Written as DNA, the CDR3 is TGTGCCAGCAGCGTAGGGGTAGACACTGAAGCTTTCTTT.

The chain is built from TRBV7-9 and TRBJ2-3; D not resolved. V was shortened by 5 bases and J by 2 bases, with 17 bases between the two germline ends. The CDR3 consists of 16 residues. The V gene's germline CDR1 is SEHNR and CDR2 FQNEAQ (reference sequence). CDR3 loop: CASSPFGSPYTDTQYF. The DNA of the CDR3 is TGTGCCAGCAGCCCTTTCGGCAGCCCGTACACAGATACGCAGTATTTT.

The J gene is TRBJ1-5, the V gene TRBV6-8; a possible D gene is TRBD1 (5 bases). Germline V CDR1 and CDR2: MNHGY, SAAAGT. The CDR3 consists of 12 residues. V was pared by 3 bases and J by 6 bases, with 6 bases between. The CDR3 nucleotides are TGTGCCAGCAGTTATGGGGGTCAGCCCCAGCATTTT. This encodes CASSYGGQPQHF.

V is TRBV7-9 and J is TRBJ1-1, with D uncertain. The CDR3 sequence is 13 residues long. Trimming cost V 5 bases and J 2 bases, with 9 bases left between them. Per the germline V gene, CDR1 is SEHNR and CDR2 is FQNEAQ (reference sequence). This CDR3 is CASSPPLNTEAFF. The CDR3, as DNA: TGTGCCAGCAGCCCACCTTTAAACACTGAAGCTTTCTTT.

V gene TRBV30 combines with J gene TRBJ1-1; 7 nucleotides agree with TRBD1. V was pared by 0 bases and J by 5 bases, with 9 bases of the junction left unmatched. This CDR3 has 15 residues. Germline assignment: CDR1 GTSNPN and CDR2 SVGIG (reference sequence). The CDR3 DNA sequence: TGTGCCTGGAGTGTACGTGCAGGGGGAGGAACTGAAGCTTTCTTT. As protein: CAWSVRAGGGTEAFF.

The DNA of the CDR3 is TGTGCCAGCGGGACCGACAGGGGAGAGACCCAGTACTTC. It specifies CASGTDRGETQYF. The V call is TRBV6-5, the J call TRBJ2-5; 8 nucleotides match TRBD1. CDR1 and CDR2 from the germline V gene are MNHEY and SVGAGI. V trimming: 8 bases; J trimming: 4 bases; junction bases outside the gene matches: 6. This CDR3 has 13 residues.

This rearrangement joins TRBV2 to TRBJ2-2, with D tentatively TRBD2 (6 bases). The CDR3 is made up of 15 amino acids. V lost 4 bases, J lost 0 bases, and 9 bases lay in between. In germline, CDR1 is SNHLY, CDR2 FYNNEI. The CDR3 reads CASSVGGPNTGELFF. The CDR3 DNA sequence: TGTGCCAGCAGTGTGGGGGGTCCGAACACCGGGGAGCTGTTTTTT.